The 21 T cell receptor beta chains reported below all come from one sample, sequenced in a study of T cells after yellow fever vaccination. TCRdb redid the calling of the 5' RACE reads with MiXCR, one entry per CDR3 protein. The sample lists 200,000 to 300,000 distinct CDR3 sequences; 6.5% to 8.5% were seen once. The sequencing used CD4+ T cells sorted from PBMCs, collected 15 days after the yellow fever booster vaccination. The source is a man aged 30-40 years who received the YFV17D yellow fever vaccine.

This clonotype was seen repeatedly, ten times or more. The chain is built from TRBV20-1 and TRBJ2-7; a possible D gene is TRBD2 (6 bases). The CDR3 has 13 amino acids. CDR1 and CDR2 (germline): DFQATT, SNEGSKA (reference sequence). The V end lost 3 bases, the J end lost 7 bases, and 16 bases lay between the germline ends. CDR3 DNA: TGCAGTGCTAGTGATAGCGGCGAGGCGGAGCAGTACTTC. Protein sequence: CSASDSGEAEQYF.

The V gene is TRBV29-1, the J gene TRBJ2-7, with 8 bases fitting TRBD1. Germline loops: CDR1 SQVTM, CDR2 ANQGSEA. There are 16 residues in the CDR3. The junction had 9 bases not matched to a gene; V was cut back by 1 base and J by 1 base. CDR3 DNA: TGCAGCGTTGAAGCCTCCGGGACAGGCTCATCCTACGAGCAGTACTTC. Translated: CSVEASGTGSSYEQYF.

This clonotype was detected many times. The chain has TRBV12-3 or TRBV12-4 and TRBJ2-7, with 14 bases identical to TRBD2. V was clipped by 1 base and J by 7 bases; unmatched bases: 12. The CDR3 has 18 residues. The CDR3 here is CASSLVGRLAGGPGEQYF. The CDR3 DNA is TGTGCCAGCAGTTTAGTAGGTCGACTAGCGGGAGGGCCAGGTGAGCAGTACTTC.

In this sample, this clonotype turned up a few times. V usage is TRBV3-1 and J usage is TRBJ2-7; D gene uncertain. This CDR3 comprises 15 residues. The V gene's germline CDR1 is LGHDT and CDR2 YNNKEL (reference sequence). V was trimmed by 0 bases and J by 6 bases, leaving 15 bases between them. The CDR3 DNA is TGTGCCAGCAGCCAAGATTCCTCACAGTGGAGCGAGCAGTACTTC. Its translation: CASSQDSSQWSEQYF.

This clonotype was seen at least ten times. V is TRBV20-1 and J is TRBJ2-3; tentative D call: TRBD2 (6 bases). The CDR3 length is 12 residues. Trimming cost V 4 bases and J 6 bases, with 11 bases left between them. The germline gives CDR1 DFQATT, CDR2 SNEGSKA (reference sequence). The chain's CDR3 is CSAKRETDTQYF. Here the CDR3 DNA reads TGCAGTGCTAAACGGGAGACCGATACGCAGTATTTT.

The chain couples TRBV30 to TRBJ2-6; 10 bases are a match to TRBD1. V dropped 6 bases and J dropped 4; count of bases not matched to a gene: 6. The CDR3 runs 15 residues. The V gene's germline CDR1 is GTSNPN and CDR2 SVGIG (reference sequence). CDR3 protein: CACGTGAAGANVLTF. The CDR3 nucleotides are TGTGCCTGCGGGACAGGGGCCGCGGGGGCCAACGTCCTGACTTTC. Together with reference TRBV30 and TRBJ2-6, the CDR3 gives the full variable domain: SQTIHQWPATLVQPVGSPLSLECTVEGTSNPNLYWYRQAAGRGLQLLFYSVGIGQISSEVPQNLSASRPQDRQFILSSKKLLLSDSGFYLCACGTGAAGANVLTFGAGSRLTVL.

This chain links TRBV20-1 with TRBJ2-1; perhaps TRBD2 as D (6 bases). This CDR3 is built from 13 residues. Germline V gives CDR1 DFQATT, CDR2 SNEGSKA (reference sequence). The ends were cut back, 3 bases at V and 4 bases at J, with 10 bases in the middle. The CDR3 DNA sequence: TGCAGTGCTAGGCGGGGAGGTTACAATGAGCAGTTCTTC. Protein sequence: CSARRGGYNEQFF.

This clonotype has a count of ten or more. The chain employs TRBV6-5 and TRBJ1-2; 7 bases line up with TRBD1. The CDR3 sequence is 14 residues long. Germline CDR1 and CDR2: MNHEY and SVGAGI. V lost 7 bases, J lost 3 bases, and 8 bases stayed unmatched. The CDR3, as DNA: TGTGCCAGCACCCGGGCAGGGGGATACTATGGCTACACCTTC. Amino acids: CASTRAGGYYGYTF.

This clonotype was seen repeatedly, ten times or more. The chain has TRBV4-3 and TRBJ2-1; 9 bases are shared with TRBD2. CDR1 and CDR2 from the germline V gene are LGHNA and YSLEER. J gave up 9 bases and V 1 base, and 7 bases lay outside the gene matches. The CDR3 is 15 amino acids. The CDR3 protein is CASSQVIAGASEQFF. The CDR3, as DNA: TGCGCCAGCAGCCAAGTTATAGCGGGAGCAAGTGAGCAGTTCTTC.

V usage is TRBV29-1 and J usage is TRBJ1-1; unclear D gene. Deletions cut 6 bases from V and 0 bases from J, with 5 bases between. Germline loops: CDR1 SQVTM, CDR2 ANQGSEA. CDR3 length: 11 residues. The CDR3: CSVTMNTEAFF. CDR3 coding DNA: TGCAGCGTGACCATGAACACTGAAGCTTTCTTT.

In DNA form, the CDR3 reads TGTGCCAGCAGCCTCTGGACGGTGCGCACTGAAGCTTTCTTT. This translates into CASSLWTVRTEAFF. The chain carries TRBV7-2 and TRBJ1-1; D unresolved. The V gene's germline CDR1 is SGHTA and CDR2 FQGNSA. The CDR3 has 14 amino acids. Trimming took 5 bases from V and 4 from J, leaving 14 bases between them.

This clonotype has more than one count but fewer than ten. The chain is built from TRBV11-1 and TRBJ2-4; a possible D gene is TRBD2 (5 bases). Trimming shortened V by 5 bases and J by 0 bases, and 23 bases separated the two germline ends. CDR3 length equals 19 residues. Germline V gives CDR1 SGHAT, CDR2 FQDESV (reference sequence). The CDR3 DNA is TGTGCCAGCAGCGACGGTAGGGCTAGCCTCCTTCTAGCCAAAAACATTCAGTACTTC. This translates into CASSDGRASLLLAKNIQYF.

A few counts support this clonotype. In nucleotides, the CDR3 is TGTGCCAGCAACGGACAGGCTCTAGAGACCCAGTACTTC. It is translated as CASNGQALETQYF. J is TRBJ2-5 and V is TRBV7-6; 7 bases line up with TRBD1. V lost 7 bases to trimming and J lost 4 bases; unmatched junction nucleotides: 6. This CDR3 has 13 residues. Germline loops: CDR1 SGHVS, CDR2 FNYEAQ.

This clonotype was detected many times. The DNA of the CDR3 is TGCAGCGTTTCCCCAGGGTGGAAAGCCTACGAGCAGTACTTC. This sequence encodes CSVSPGWKAYEQYF. The gene calls are TRBV29-1 and TRBJ2-7; D possibly corresponds to TRBD1 (5 bases). Deletions cut 5 bases from V and 2 bases from J, with 16 bases between. From germline, CDR1 is SQVTM and CDR2 ANQGSEA. The CDR3 is made up of 14 amino acids.

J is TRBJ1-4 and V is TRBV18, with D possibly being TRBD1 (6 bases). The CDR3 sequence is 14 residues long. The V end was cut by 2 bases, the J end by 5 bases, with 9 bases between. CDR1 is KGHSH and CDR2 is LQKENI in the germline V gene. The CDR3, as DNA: TGTGCCAGCTCACCAAGGACAGTCAATGAAAAACTGTTTTTT. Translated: CASSPRTVNEKLFF. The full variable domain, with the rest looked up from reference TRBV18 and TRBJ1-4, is NAGVMQNPRHLVRRRGQEARLRCSPMKGHSHVYWYRQLPEEGLKFMVYLQKENIIDESGMPKERFSAEFPKEGPSILRIQQVVRGDSAAYFCASSPRTVNEKLFFGSGTQLSVL.

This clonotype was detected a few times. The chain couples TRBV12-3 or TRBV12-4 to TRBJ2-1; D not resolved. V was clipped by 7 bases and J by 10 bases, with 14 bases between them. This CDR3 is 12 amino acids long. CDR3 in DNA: TGTGCCAGCACCCCAAGGAGCAGCGAGCAGTTCTTC. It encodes CASTPRSSEQFF.

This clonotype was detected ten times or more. This CDR3 reads CASSWGQGYEQYF. CDR3 bases: TGTGCCAGCTCATGGGGACAGGGATACGAGCAGTACTTC. This chain uses TRBV18 with TRBJ2-7; 9 bases match TRBD1. V was clipped by 5 bases and J by 4 bases; unmatched bases: 3. Germline V gives CDR1 KGHSH, CDR2 LQKENI. CDR3 length: 13 amino acids.

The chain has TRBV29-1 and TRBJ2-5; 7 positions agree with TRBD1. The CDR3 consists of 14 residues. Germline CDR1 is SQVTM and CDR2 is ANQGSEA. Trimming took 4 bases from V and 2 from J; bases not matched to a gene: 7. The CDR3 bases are TGCAGCGTTGGATGGATGGGACAGCAAGAGACCCAGTACTTC. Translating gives CSVGWMGQQETQYF.

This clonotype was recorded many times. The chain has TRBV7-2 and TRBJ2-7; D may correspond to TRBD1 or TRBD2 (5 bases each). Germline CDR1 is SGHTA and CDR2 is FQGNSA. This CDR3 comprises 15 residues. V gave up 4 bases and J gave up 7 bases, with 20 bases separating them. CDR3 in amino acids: CASSSIRDGRDEQYF. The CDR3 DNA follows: TGTGCCAGCAGCTCAATCCGGGACGGCCGAGATGAGCAGTACTTC. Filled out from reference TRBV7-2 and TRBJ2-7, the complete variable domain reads GAGVSQSPSNKVTEKGKDVELRCDPISGHTALYWYRQSLGQGLEFLIYFQGNSAPDKSGLPSDRFSAERTGGSVSTLTIQRTQQEDSAVYLCASSSIRDGRDEQYFGPGTRLTVT.

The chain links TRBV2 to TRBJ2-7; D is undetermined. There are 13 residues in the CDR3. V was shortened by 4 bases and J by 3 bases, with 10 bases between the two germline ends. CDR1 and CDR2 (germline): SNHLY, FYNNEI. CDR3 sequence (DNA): TGTGCCAGCAGTGTCCGAGGTAACTACGAGCAGTACTTC. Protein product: CASSVRGNYEQYF.

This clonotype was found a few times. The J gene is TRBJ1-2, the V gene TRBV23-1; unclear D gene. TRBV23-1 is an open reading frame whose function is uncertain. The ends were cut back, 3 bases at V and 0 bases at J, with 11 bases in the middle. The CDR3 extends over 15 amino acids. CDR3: CASSHPGRANYGYTF. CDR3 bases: TGCGCCAGCAGTCACCCCGGGAGAGCTAACTATGGCTACACCTTC.